This T cell receptor beta chain comes out of a study of radiotherapy plus CTLA-4 blockade in lung cancer. Overall study findings and caveats: Following radiotherapy plus ipilimumab, tumor-derived TCR clones expanded in the blood. Interferon-beta, together with early blood T cell clone dynamics, reportedly best predicted response.

Details on this clone: Its antigen is unknown.

Profiled with immunoSEQ multiplex PCR; TCRdb holds only in-frame clones, not every one. The sample shows under 50,000 clones, 65% to 90% of them seen only once. Patients had chemo-refractory metastatic non-small-cell lung cancer and received focal radiation plus CTLA-4 blockade that used ipilimumab. With 6 bases removed from V and 2 bases from J, the gap between germline ends came to 14 bases. In germline, CDR1 is MNHEY, CDR2 SMNVEV (reference sequence). The CDR3 is 15 residues long. The V gene is TRBV27, the J gene TRBJ2-1, with D possibly TRBD2 on 5 matching bases. This clonotype was obtained from a human donor with non-small cell lung cancer whose response to radiotherapy plus ipilimumab could not be evaluated. The sample was peripheral blood, taken from a patient treated with radiotherapy plus ipilimumab. CDR3 amino acids: CASRKTSIAYNEQFF. In DNA form, the CDR3 reads TGTGCCAGCAGAAAAACTAGTATCGCCTACAATGAGCAGTTCTTC.